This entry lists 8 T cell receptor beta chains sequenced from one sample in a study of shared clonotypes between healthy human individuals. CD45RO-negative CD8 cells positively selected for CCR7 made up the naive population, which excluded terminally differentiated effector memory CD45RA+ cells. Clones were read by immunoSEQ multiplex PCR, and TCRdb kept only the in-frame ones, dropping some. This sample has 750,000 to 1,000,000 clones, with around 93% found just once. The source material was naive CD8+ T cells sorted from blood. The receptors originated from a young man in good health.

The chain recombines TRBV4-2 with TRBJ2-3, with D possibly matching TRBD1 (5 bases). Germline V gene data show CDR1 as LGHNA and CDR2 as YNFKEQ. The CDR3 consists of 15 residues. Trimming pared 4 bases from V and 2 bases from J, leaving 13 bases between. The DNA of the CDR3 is TGTGCCAGCAGCCCCGAAGGGGCCCACACAGATACGCAGTATTTT. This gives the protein CASSPEGAHTDTQYF.

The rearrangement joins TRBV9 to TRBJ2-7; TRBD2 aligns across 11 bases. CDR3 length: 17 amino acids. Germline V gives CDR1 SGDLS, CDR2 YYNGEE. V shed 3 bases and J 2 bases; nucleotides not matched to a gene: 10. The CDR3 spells CASSANPGLADPYEQYF. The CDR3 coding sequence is TGTGCCAGCAGCGCGAATCCGGGACTAGCGGATCCCTACGAGCAGTACTTC.

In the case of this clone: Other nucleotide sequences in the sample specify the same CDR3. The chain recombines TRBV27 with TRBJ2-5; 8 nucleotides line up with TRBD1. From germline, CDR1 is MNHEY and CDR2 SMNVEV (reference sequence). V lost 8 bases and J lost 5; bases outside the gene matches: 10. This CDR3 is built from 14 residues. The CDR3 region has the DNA TGTGCCAGCTCCCGCGGACAGGGCGGCGAGACCCAGTACTTC. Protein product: CASSRGQGGETQYF.

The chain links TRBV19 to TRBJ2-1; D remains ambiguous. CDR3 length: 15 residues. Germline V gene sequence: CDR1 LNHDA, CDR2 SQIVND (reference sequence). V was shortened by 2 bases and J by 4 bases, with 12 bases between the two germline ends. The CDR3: CASSIIPGGYNEQFF. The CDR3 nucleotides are TGTGCCAGTAGTATAATACCCGGCGGTTACAATGAGCAGTTCTTC.

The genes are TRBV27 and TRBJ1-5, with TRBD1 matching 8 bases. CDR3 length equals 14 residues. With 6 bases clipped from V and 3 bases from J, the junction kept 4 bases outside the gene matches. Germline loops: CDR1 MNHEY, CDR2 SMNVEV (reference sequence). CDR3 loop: CASSRQGNNQPQHF. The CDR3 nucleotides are TGTGCCAGCAGCAGACAGGGGAACAATCAGCCCCAGCATTTT.

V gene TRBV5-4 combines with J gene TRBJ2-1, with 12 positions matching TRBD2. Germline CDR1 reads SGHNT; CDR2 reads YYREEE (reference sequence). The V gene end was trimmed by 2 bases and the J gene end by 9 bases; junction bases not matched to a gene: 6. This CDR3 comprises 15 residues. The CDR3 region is CASSFGLAGRGEQFF. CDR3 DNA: TGTGCCAGCAGCTTTGGACTAGCGGGGCGCGGTGAGCAGTTCTTC.

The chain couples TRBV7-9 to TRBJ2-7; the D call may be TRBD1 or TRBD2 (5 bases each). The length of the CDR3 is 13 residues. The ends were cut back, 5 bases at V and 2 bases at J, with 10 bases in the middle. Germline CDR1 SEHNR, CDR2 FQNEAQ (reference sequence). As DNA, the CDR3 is TGTGCCAGCAGCCCGGGACGGCCCTACGAGCAGTACTTC. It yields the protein CASSPGRPYEQYF.

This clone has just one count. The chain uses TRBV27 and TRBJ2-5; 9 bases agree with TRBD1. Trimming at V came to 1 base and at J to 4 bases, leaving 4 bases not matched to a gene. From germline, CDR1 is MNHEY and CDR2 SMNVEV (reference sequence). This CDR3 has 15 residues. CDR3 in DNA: TGTGCCAGCAGTTTATATCAGGGACAGGGAGAGACCCAGTACTTC. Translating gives CASSLYQGQGETQYF.